This T cell receptor beta chain was observed in a study of blood T cell repertoires in COVID-19. Overall study context: Some COVID-19 samples were acute and others convalescent; all came from the United States, Italy and Spain.

Germline V gene lookup returns CDR1 MGHRA and CDR2 YSYEKL. V was cut by 6 bases and J by 3 bases, with 15 bases left in between. CDR3 length: 15 amino acids. TCRdb keeps only in-frame clones here, not all; method: immunoSEQ multiplex PCR. The sample records 200,000 or so clones, 84% being singletons. Input material: peripheral blood. The source is a woman older than 75 with COVID-19, enrolled during active disease. The chain uses TRBV4-1 and TRBJ2-1, with D unclear. The CDR3 loop reads CASSPDMRSYNEQFF. In DNA form, the CDR3 reads TGCGCCAGCAGTCCCGACATGCGAAGCTACAATGAGCAGTTCTTC.